The 27 T cell receptor beta chains in this list originate from one sample, sequenced in a study of shared clonotypes between healthy human individuals. CD45RO negativity and positive selection for CCR7 defined naive CD8 cells, a population that excluded terminally differentiated effector memory CD45RA+ cells. The assay was immunoSEQ multiplex PCR, and TCRdb's table has in-frame clones only and misses some. The table includes about 2.1 million clones, 90% to 95% detected once. The sample taken for sequencing was naive CD8+ T cells from PBMCs. Receptors were obtained from a man aged 18-30 years in good health. Some clones in this sample may be carry-over from other donors' samples.

The rearrangement links TRBV6-5 to TRBJ1-2, with D uncertain. Germline assignment: CDR1 MNHEY and CDR2 SVGAGI. CDR3 length equals 16 residues. V was shortened by 0 bases and J by 2 bases, with 13 bases between the two germline ends. CDR3 loop: CASSYSYRSSNYGYTF. The CDR3 bases are TGTGCCAGCAGTTACTCGTATCGGAGTTCGAACTATGGCTACACCTTC.

The chain joins TRBV5-5 to TRBJ1-2; D possibly corresponds to TRBD1 (6 bases). Germline CDR1 is SGHKS and CDR2 is YYEKEE (reference sequence). CDR3 length: 13 amino acids. The V end lost 5 bases, the J end lost 4 bases, and 12 bases lay between the germline ends. The CDR3 bases are TGTGCCAGCAGTGTTGCGGACAGCTATGGCTACACCTTC. Translated, it gives CASSVADSYGYTF.

This chain joins TRBV11-2 and TRBJ2-1; the D gene could be TRBD1 or TRBD2 (5 bases each). In germline, CDR1 is SGHAT, CDR2 FQNNGV. Deletions cut 7 bases from V and 10 bases from J, with 17 bases between. The CDR3 sequence is 13 residues long. CDR3 sequence reads: CASTIPGWDEQFF. The CDR3 region has the DNA TGTGCCAGCACGATACCGGGTTGGGACGAGCAGTTCTTC. The variable domain in full, completed from reference TRBV11-2 and TRBJ2-1, reads EAGVAQSPRYKIIEKRQSVAFWCNPISGHATLYWYQQILGQGPKLLIQFQNNGVVDDSQLPKDRFSAERLKGVDSTLKIQPAKLEDSAVYLCASTIPGWDEQFFGPGTRLTVL.

This chain connects TRBV5-4 to TRBJ2-7; possible D gene TRBD1, 6 bases. CDR1 and CDR2 from the germline V gene are SGHNT and YYREEE (reference sequence). V was cut by 1 base and J by 7 bases, with 15 bases left in between. The CDR3 spans 14 residues. For the CDR3, the DNA is TGTGCCAGCAGCTTGTTCAGGGGCTCGGGGGAGCAGTACTTC. Protein sequence: CASSLFRGSGEQYF.

V and J are TRBV30 and TRBJ2-5; TRBD1 might be the D (5 bases). Trimming shortened V by 0 bases and J by 7 bases, and 21 bases separated the two germline ends. Germline assignment: CDR1 GTSNPN and CDR2 SVGIG (reference sequence). CDR3 length: 16 residues. The CDR3 is CAWSVIKGSGAGTQYF. The CDR3 DNA follows: TGTGCCTGGAGTGTAATCAAGGGATCTGGGGCTGGGACCCAGTACTTC.

This chain uses TRBV19 with TRBJ2-5, with 8 bases lining up with TRBD2. CDR3 length equals 14 residues. Germline trimming cut 3 bases from V and 5 bases from J; bases unmatched to any gene: 5. Germline V CDR1 and CDR2: LNHDA, SQIVND (reference sequence). CDR3: CASSIAASGETQYF. Here the CDR3 DNA reads TGTGCCAGTAGTATTGCGGCTAGCGGGGAGACCCAGTACTTC.

The chain is built from TRBV13 and TRBJ2-3, with D uncertain. The CDR3 consists of 14 residues. V lost 3 bases and J lost 2, with 9 bases in between. Germline CDR1 is PRHDT and CDR2 is FYEKMQ (reference sequence). The DNA for the CDR3 is TGTGCCAGCAGCTTGCCCAGAGACACAGATACGCAGTATTTT. Translation: CASSLPRDTDTQYF.

As for this clone: The sample carries other DNA sequences with the same CDR3. This sequence joins TRBV20-1 and TRBJ2-7; D uncertain. Germline V gene lookup returns CDR1 DFQATT and CDR2 SNEGSKA (reference sequence). There are 11 residues in the CDR3. Trimming left V 3 bases short and J 2 bases short, with 5 bases between. The CDR3 DNA sequence: TGCAGTGCTAGGGAGACCTACGAGCAGTACTTC. Protein: CSARETYEQYF.

The CDR3 DNA sequence: TGTGCCAGCAGACTAAGCGGGAGGCCCCCCTACGAGCAGTACTTC. Its translation: CASRLSGRPPYEQYF. The chain carries TRBV14 and TRBJ2-7; 9 bases fit TRBD2. The V and J ends lost 6 bases and 2 bases, in that order; junction bases with no gene match: 8. Germline values: CDR1 SGHDN, CDR2 FVKESK. CDR3 size: 15 residues.

The V gene is TRBV19, the J gene TRBJ1-2, with TRBD1 matching 7 bases. Germline lookup yields CDR1 LNHDA and CDR2 SQIVND (reference sequence). The ends lost 2 bases at V and 3 bases at J; junction bases unmatched: 6. This CDR3 is 15 amino acids long. CDR3 residues: CASSIPRQGHYGYTF. As DNA, the CDR3 is TGTGCCAGTAGTATACCCCGACAGGGCCACTATGGCTACACCTTC.

As for this clone: A much larger clonotype is one base distant, so this may be a read error. Other nucleotide sequences in the sample specify the same CDR3. This chain connects TRBV13 to TRBJ1-1, with D unresolved. The CDR3 runs 13 residues. Germline loops: CDR1 PRHDT, CDR2 FYEKMQ (reference sequence). V lost 0 bases and J 0 bases, leaving 2 bases between the germline ends. CDR3 sequence: CASSLGLNTEAFF. The CDR3 DNA is TGTGCCAGCAGCTTAGGGTTGAACACTGAAGCTTTCTTT.

The V gene is TRBV4-1, the J gene TRBJ1-2; D remains unclear. Deletions cut 0 bases from V and 4 bases from J, with 12 bases between. This CDR3 spans 15 amino acids. Germline lookup yields CDR1 MGHRA and CDR2 YSYEKL. The CDR3 loop reads CASSQDNQMGYGYTF. Written as DNA, the CDR3 is TGCGCCAGCAGCCAAGACAACCAAATGGGCTATGGCTACACCTTC.

The genes are TRBV9 and TRBJ2-5; D is ambiguous. This CDR3 has 14 residues. The germline V gene has CDR1 SGDLS and CDR2 YYNGEE. Between the trimmed V and J ends, which lost 1 base and 3 bases, there was a span of 10 bases. CDR3 sequence reads: CASSVPNEEETQYF. DNA of the CDR3: TGTGCCAGCAGCGTACCGAACGAGGAAGAGACCCAGTACTTC.

This clone was detected once. The chain has TRBV4-3 and TRBJ2-5; tentative D call: TRBD2 (6 bases). This CDR3 has 17 residues. The ends were cut back, 1 base at V and 0 bases at J, with 15 bases in the middle. From germline, CDR1 is LGHNA and CDR2 YSLEER. Here the CDR3 DNA reads TGCGCCAGCAGCCAAGTTAGTAGCGGTGGGGACCAAGAGACCCAGTACTTC. Translation: CASSQVSSGGDQETQYF.

This chain joins TRBV18 and TRBJ2-7, with D hard to call. The V gene lost 5 bases and the J gene lost 4 bases, with 21 bases spanning the gap. Germline CDR1 KGHSH, CDR2 LQKENI. There are 16 residues in the CDR3. CDR3 amino acids: CASSIEDLPRPYEQYF. The CDR3 DNA is TGTGCCAGCTCAATCGAGGACCTACCCCGACCTTACGAGCAGTACTTC.

The chain couples TRBV10-3 to TRBJ1-4; TRBD1 matches at 8 bases. Trimming at V came to 3 bases and at J to 2 bases, leaving 2 bases not matched to a gene. Looked up from germline, CDR1 is ENHRY and CDR2 is SYGVKD. CDR3 length equals 15 residues. The CDR3 sequence: CAISDRQGTNEKLFF. In DNA form, the CDR3 reads TGTGCCATCAGTGACCGACAGGGGACTAATGAAAAACTGTTTTTT.

This chain connects TRBV11-1 to TRBJ2-2; D may match TRBD1 or TRBD2 (5 bases each). This CDR3 spans 16 amino acids. The V end lost 5 bases, the J end lost 3 bases, and 16 bases lay between the germline ends. CDR1 and CDR2 (germline): SGHAT, FQDESV (reference sequence). The CDR3, as DNA: TGTGCCAGCAGCCCTACGGGACCAGTATACACCGGGGAGCTGTTTTTT. Amino acids: CASSPTGPVYTGELFF.

Only one count was recorded for this clone. J is TRBJ2-2 and V is TRBV5-1; 8 bases are shared with TRBD1. Germline values: CDR1 SGHRS, CDR2 YFSETQ. Germline trimming cut 0 bases from V and 4 bases from J; bases unmatched to any gene: 5. This CDR3 spans 16 amino acids. The DNA for the CDR3 is TGCGCCAGCAGCTTGGGACAGGGGAGTATCACCGGGGAGCTGTTTTTT. Translated: CASSLGQGSITGELFF.

V is TRBV27 and J is TRBJ2-3, with D possibly being TRBD2 (5 bases). Germline V gives CDR1 MNHEY, CDR2 SMNVEV (reference sequence). This CDR3 region has 16 residues. Trimming left V 2 bases short and J 4 bases short, with 16 bases between. Here the CDR3 reads CASSLLQPLAPDTQYF. The CDR3 bases are TGTGCCAGCAGTTTACTGCAGCCTTTAGCGCCAGATACGCAGTATTTT.

The chain combines TRBV5-1 with TRBJ2-5; 8 bases agree with TRBD1. J lost 3 bases, V lost 4 bases, and 5 bases had no gene match. Germline V lookup: CDR1 SGHRS, CDR2 YFSETQ. The length of the CDR3 is 14 residues. The DNA of the CDR3 is TGCGCCAGCAGCGGACAGGGATTTGAAGAGACCCAGTACTTC. It is translated as CASSGQGFEETQYF.

The chain has TRBV15 and TRBJ2-1; D may be TRBD2 (5 bases). V lost 1 base and J 8 bases, leaving 9 bases between the germline ends. The CDR3 is 13 amino acids. Germline V gene lookup returns CDR1 LNHNV and CDR2 YYDKDF (reference sequence). The CDR3 region is CATSRVYGDEQFF. Here the CDR3 DNA reads TGTGCCACCAGCAGAGTCTACGGGGATGAGCAGTTCTTC.

This chain joins TRBV7-2 and TRBJ2-7, with 7 bases identical to TRBD2. CDR1 and CDR2 from the germline V gene are SGHTA and FQGNSA. The V segment lost 5 bases and the J segment 3 bases; nucleotides outside the gene matches: 7. The CDR3 contains 14 residues. The CDR3 region is CASSPSAGHYEQYF. CDR3 sequence (DNA): TGTGCCAGCAGCCCCTCAGCGGGGCACTACGAGCAGTACTTC.

The rearrangement uses TRBV28 and TRBJ2-7, with 10 bases fitting TRBD1. With V trimmed by 4 bases and J by 4 bases, 10 bases remained unmatched. CDR1 MDHEN and CDR2 SYDVKM come from the germline V gene. The CDR3 loop spans 16 amino acids. In DNA form, the CDR3 reads TGTGCCAGCAGTTCCCTACGAGACAGGGGGCTGTACGAGCAGTACTTC. It codes for CASSSLRDRGLYEQYF.

The genes are TRBV7-9 and TRBJ1-2, with 7 bases lining up with TRBD1. Germline V gene sequence: CDR1 SEHNR, CDR2 FQNEAQ (reference sequence). V lost 5 bases to trimming and J lost 4 bases; unmatched junction nucleotides: 4. The CDR3 consists of 13 residues. CDR3 sequence (DNA): TGTGCCAGCAGCCGGGACAGCATCTATGGCTACACCTTC. Translated: CASSRDSIYGYTF.

The chain links TRBV28 to TRBJ1-2; no clear D gene. CDR3 length equals 13 residues. V was trimmed by 5 bases and J by 2 bases, leaving 9 bases between them. Germline CDR1 is MDHEN and CDR2 is SYDVKM. CDR3: CASSPGGNYGYTF. The CDR3 DNA follows: TGTGCCAGCAGTCCCGGTGGCAACTATGGCTACACCTTC.

Notes on this clone: Other DNA sequences from this sample encode an identical CDR3 as well. The chain recombines TRBV4-2 with TRBJ2-2; perhaps TRBD1 as D (5 bases). The germline gives CDR1 LGHNA, CDR2 YNFKEQ. CDR3 size: 15 residues. Trimming left V 2 bases short and J 1 base short, with 8 bases between. The CDR3 DNA is TGTGCCAGCAGCCAACGTACAGGGAACACCGGGGAGCTGTTTTTT. It encodes CASSQRTGNTGELFF.

The chain's CDR3 is CASSSQIWGELFF. The CDR3 nucleotides read TGTGCCAGCAGCTCCCAGATTTGGGGGGAGCTGTTTTTT. The chain combines TRBV7-8 with TRBJ2-2; D unresolved. From germline, CDR1 is SGHVS and CDR2 FQNEAQ. V lost 4 bases and J lost 8, with 11 bases in between. The CDR3 extends over 13 amino acids.